Each of the 15 T cell receptor beta chains below was sequenced from the same sample in a study of blood T cell repertoires in COVID-19. Generated by immunoSEQ multiplex PCR, the TCRdb table keeps only in-frame clones and is missing some. The sample holds over 200,000 clones; 70% to 90% are singletons and the top ten take about 0.65%. Source material: peripheral blood. These receptors were collected from a human donor in a cohort sampled during active COVID-19.

This chain joins TRBV9 and TRBJ2-7, with 8 bases that match TRBD2. CDR3 size: 19 residues. V was pared by 3 bases and J by 1 base, with 18 bases of the junction left unmatched. The germline gives CDR1 SGDLS, CDR2 YYNGEE. CDR3 in DNA: TGTGCCAGCAGCGCCGACCTTCCCCGGGGGGGCCAAAGGTCCTACGAGCAGTACTTC. Protein: CASSADLPRGGQRSYEQYF.

The chain recombines TRBV9 with TRBJ2-7; TRBD2 matches at 10 bases. Germline V CDR1 and CDR2: SGDLS, YYNGEE. After removal of 2 bases from V and 5 bases from J, the junction contained 13 bases not matched to a gene. The length of the CDR3 is 17 residues. The CDR3, as DNA: TGTGCCAGCAGCGTTGACCCCCGGACTAGCGGCCGTGACGAGCAGTACTTC. Translation gives CASSVDPRTSGRDEQYF.

This clone was recorded once. The chain recombines TRBV5-1 with TRBJ2-5; 7 positions agree with TRBD1. Germline assignment: CDR1 SGHRS and CDR2 YFSETQ. The junction had 8 bases not matched to a gene; V was cut back by 3 bases and J by 3 bases. This CDR3 is built from 15 residues. The CDR3 DNA sequence: TGCGCCAGCAGCTCCGACGTAGGACAGGAAGAGACCCAGTACTTC. It translates to CASSSDVGQEETQYF. The whole variable domain, remainder taken from reference TRBV5-1 and TRBJ2-5, is KAGVTQTPRYLIKTRGQQVTLSCSPISGHRSVSWYQQTPGQGLQFLFEYFSETQRNKGNFPGRFSGRQFSNSRSEMNVSTLELGDSALYLCASSSDVGQEETQYFGPGTRLLVL.

The chain joins TRBV19 to TRBJ1-6, with unresolved D. In germline, CDR1 is LNHDA, CDR2 SQIVND (reference sequence). CDR3 size: 16 residues. V lost 6 bases and J 0 bases, leaving 12 bases between the germline ends. The CDR3 reads CASSRAGSSYNSPLHF. The CDR3 nucleotides read TGTGCCAGTAGCCGCGCGGGGAGCTCCTATAATTCACCCCTCCACTTT.

The CDR3 nucleotides read TGTGCCAGCAGTTTCCCCCCCGAGGTGTATGGCTACACCTTC. Protein sequence: CASSFPPEVYGYTF. The J gene is TRBJ1-2, the V gene TRBV6-2 or TRBV6-3; D gene uncertain. This CDR3 has 14 residues. The V gene lost 4 bases and the J gene lost 5 bases, with 14 bases spanning the gap. Germline CDR1 MNHEY, CDR2 SVGEGT.

The chain has TRBV28 and TRBJ1-1; D gene uncertain. CDR3 length: 16 amino acids. Trimming took 3 bases from V and 0 from J, leaving 14 bases between them. Germline V lookup: CDR1 MDHEN, CDR2 SYDVKM. Here the CDR3 reads CASSFTGFGLNTEAFF. Here the CDR3 DNA reads TGTGCCAGCAGTTTTACCGGGTTTGGGTTGAACACTGAAGCTTTCTTT.

This clone was counted a single time. The CDR3 spells CASSQPGLGSYEQYF. CDR3 nucleotides: TGTGCCAGCAGTCAGCCGGGACTAGGTTCCTACGAGCAGTACTTC. The V gene is TRBV6-5, the J gene TRBJ2-7, with 8 bases matching TRBD2. CDR3 length: 15 residues. The V segment lost 5 bases and the J segment 1 base; nucleotides outside the gene matches: 7. Germline CDR1 MNHEY, CDR2 SVGAGI.

Regarding this clone: The same CDR3 can be traced to other DNA sequences in this sample. The rearrangement joins TRBV3-1 (or the pseudogene TRBV3-2) to TRBJ2-5; D remains unclear. V lost 1 base and J lost 5, with 5 bases in between. Germline assignment: CDR1 LGHDT and CDR2 YNNKEL (reference sequence). This CDR3 is 12 amino acids long. The CDR3 sequence: CASSQVSETQYF. The DNA of the CDR3 is TGTGCCAGCAGCCAAGTTAGCGAGACCCAGTACTTC.

The chain recombines TRBV13 with TRBJ1-2; D is unclear. CDR1 is PRHDT and CDR2 is FYEKMQ in the germline V gene (reference sequence). This CDR3 contains 15 residues. V was pared by 0 bases and J by 3 bases, with 11 bases between. CDR3 coding DNA: TGTGCCAGCAGCTTAGGCCGAAGAGTTGACTATGGCTACACCTTC. Its protein product is CASSLGRRVDYGYTF.

This clone has a single count. The rearrangement uses TRBV21-1 and TRBJ1-2; TRBD1 was called by the table and not checked on the DNA. TRBV21-1 is a pseudogene segment. The CDR3 has 14 residues. The DNA for the CDR3 is TGTGCCAGCATCGACAGGGAAAGGGACTATGGCTACACCTTC. This translates into CASIDRERDYGYTF.

The J gene is TRBJ2-4, the V gene TRBV12-3 or TRBV12-4; TRBD1 matches 8 bases. The CDR3 has 13 amino acids. V was clipped by 5 bases and J by 11 bases; unmatched bases: 8. Written as DNA, the CDR3 is TGTGCCAGCAGTCCTACAGGGGGGATGTTTCAGTACTTC. It encodes CASSPTGGMFQYF.

The genes are TRBV6-5 and TRBJ2-7; tentatively, D is TRBD1 (6 bases). The germline V and J ends were trimmed by 11 bases and 3 bases, with 17 bases remaining between them. The CDR3 sequence is 13 residues long. The V gene's germline CDR1 is MNHEY and CDR2 SVGAGI. CDR3 nucleotide sequence: TGTGCCCTAATCTCCGACAGGAGCTACGAGCAGTACTTC. As protein: CALISDRSYEQYF.

The chain joins TRBV5-1 to TRBJ2-2, with 7 bases aligning to TRBD1. V shed 0 bases, J shed 4 bases, and the junction held 6 bases outside the gene matches. Germline CDR1 SGHRS, CDR2 YFSETQ. CDR3 length: 16 amino acids. The DNA of the CDR3 is TGCGCCAGCAGCTTGGAAGGTACAGGGGTCACCGGGGAGCTGTTTTTT. It codes for CASSLEGTGVTGELFF.

The rearrangement joins TRBV7-2 to TRBJ1-1; maybe TRBD1 (6 bases). The germline V gene encodes CDR1 SGHTA and CDR2 FQGNSA. The length of the CDR3 is 14 residues. V was pared by 4 bases and J by 4 bases, with 13 bases between. CDR3 nucleotide sequence: TGTGCCAGCAGCTCTTACAGGGTTGGCACTGAAGCTTTCTTT. The encoded protein is CASSSYRVGTEAFF.

This sequence joins TRBV2 and TRBJ1-5; no reliable D call. Per the germline V gene, CDR1 is SNHLY and CDR2 is FYNNEI. With 4 bases removed from V and 3 bases from J, the gap between germline ends came to 10 bases. The CDR3 sequence is 14 residues long. CDR3 protein: CASSARTSNQPQHF. The CDR3 nucleotides read TGTGCCAGCAGTGCGCGAACCTCCAATCAGCCCCAGCATTTT.